This T cell receptor (beta chain) was observed in a study of vaccination and CD4 T cells after COVID-19. Looking at the study overall: Nasal swab PCR detected SARS-CoV-2 in convalescent patients, who comprised under ten mild cases and one severe case. Overlapping peptides of the spike proteins of SARS-CoV-2, HCoV-NL63, HCoV-OC43 and HCoV-229E were used for cell stimulation.

Comments on this clonotype: Its antigen is not known.

Treatment of the sample: approximately nine-day PBMC culture with coronavirus spike peptide pools or control peptides (ViraFEST assay). Study-wide results and limits: Within the convalescent patients, a median approximately 90% of the SARS-CoV-2-reactive clones were ones that appeared only post-vaccination. SARS-CoV-2-reactive clonotypes showed a nonsignificant median rise from about 22 to 38.

Sequenced with the Oncomine TCR Beta short-read assay was DNA taken from cultured CD4+ T cells. MiXCR, applied by TCRdb to the PCR reads, yields one record per CDR3 protein. Of 7,000 or so distinct CDR3 sequences listed, 66% are singletons. V was clipped by 5 bases and J by 1 base; unmatched bases: 5. This CDR3 has 13 residues. Germline V gives CDR1 DFQATT, CDR2 SNEGSKA (reference sequence). V is TRBV20-1 and J is TRBJ2-7; 7 nucleotides line up with TRBD1. The sequencing sample was made of CD4+ T cells from blood, cultured in vitro. This TCR derives from a human donor who had recovered from COVID-19. This CDR3 is CSAPTGTSYEQYF. CDR3 DNA: TGCAGTGCTCCGACAGGGACGTCCTACGAGCAGTACTTC.